The TCR beta chain described here comes from a study of shared clonotypes between healthy human individuals. General study results and limits: Naive CD4 clonotype sharing across a few donors was approximately 5%.

Trimming pared 1 base from V and 5 bases from J, leaving 5 bases between. Germline V gives CDR1 SGHDN, CDR2 FVKESK. CDR3 length: 12 residues. Concerning this clone: The antigen remains undetermined.

Only in-frame clones appear in the TCRdb table, and some are missing; sequencing was by immunoSEQ multiplex PCR. Among over a million clones listed, around 95% were seen once. The sample comprised naive CD4+ T cells sorted from blood. This sample's subset: CD45RA+ positively selected. This clonotype originated in a man aged 30 to 45 in good health. The genes are TRBV14 and TRBJ1-1, with D unresolved. This CDR3 reads CASSQGWTEAFF. The CDR3 bases are TGTGCCAGCAGCCAAGGTTGGACTGAAGCTTTCTTT.